This T cell receptor (beta chain) was profiled in a study of regulatory T cells in long-lasting Graves disease. The TCR beta library used iRepertoire HTBI primers with Arm-PCR amplification of CDR3. TCRdb analysed the multiplex PCR reads with MiXCR anew, one entry per CDR3 protein. The sample carries 500,000 to 700,000 distinct CDR3 sequences, 16% recorded once. Time point here: newly diagnosed GD, antithyroid drugs for less than 3 months. Following extraction of RNA from PBMCs, that RNA was used to make the TCR library. This clonotype was seen at least ten times. A further study also used this sample, focusing on T cells in Graves' hyperthyroidism and ophthalmopathy. That report notes: Stable hyperthyroidism: no ophthalmopathy progression over 18 months of follow-up.

The sample consisted of peripheral blood mononuclear cells (PBMCs), taken at new diagnosis, from a patient treated with antithyroid drugs. This receptor was identified in a woman under 40 with Graves disease.

DNA for the CDR3: TGTGCCAGCAGCTCTGAGACGGGACAGTACACTGAAGCTTTCTTT. It yields the protein CASSSETGQYTEAFF. The chain couples TRBV7-8 to TRBJ1-1, with TRBD1 identical over 7 bases. The CDR3 is made up of 15 amino acids. Germline assignment: CDR1 SGHVS and CDR2 FQNEAQ. With V trimmed by 4 bases and J by 3 bases, 8 bases remained unmatched.